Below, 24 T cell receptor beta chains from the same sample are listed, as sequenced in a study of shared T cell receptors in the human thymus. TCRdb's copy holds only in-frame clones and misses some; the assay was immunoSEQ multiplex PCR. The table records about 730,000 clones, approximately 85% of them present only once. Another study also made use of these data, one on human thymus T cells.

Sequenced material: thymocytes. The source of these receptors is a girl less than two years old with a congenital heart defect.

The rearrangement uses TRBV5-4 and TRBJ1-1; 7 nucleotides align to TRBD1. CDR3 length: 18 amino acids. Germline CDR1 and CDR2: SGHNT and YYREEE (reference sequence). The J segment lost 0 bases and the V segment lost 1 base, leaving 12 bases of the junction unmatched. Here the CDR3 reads CASSLFDRAFNMNTEAFF. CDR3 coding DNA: TGTGCCAGCAGCTTGTTCGACAGGGCCTTTAACATGAACACTGAAGCTTTCTTT.

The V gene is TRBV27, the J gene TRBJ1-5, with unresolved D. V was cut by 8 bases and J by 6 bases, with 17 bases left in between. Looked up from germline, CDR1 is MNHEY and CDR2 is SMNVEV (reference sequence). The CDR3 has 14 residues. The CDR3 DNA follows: TGTGCCAGCTGTCCGGGGAATGATCGTCAGCCCCAGCATTTT. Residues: CASCPGNDRQPQHF.

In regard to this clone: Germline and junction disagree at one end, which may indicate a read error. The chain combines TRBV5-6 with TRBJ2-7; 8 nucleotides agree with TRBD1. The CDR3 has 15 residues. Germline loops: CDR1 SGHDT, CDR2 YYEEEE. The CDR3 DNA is TGTGCCAGCAGCTTGGAAGCAGGGGGCTTCCCGGTTTCCAACTTC. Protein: CASSLEAGGFPVSNF.

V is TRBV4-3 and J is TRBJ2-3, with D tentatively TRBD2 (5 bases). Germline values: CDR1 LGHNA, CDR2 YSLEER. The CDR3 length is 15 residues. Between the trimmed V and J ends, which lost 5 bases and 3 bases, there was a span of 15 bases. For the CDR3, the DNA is TGCGCCAGCAGCGGCTCCCACGGCGGGACAGATACGCAGTATTTT. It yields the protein CASSGSHGGTDTQYF.

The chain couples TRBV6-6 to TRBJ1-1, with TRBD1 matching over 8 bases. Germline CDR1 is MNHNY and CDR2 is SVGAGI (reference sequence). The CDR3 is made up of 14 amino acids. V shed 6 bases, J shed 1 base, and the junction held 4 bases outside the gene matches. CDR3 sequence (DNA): TGTGCCAGCAGGCCTGGACAGGGGAACACTGAAGCTTTCTTT. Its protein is CASRPGQGNTEAFF.

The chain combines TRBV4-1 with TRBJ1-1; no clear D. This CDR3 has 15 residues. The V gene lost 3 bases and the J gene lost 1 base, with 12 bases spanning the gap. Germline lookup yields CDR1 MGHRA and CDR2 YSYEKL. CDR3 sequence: CASSHPRGGNTEAFF. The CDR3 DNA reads TGCGCCAGCAGCCACCCTCGGGGAGGGAACACTGAAGCTTTCTTT.

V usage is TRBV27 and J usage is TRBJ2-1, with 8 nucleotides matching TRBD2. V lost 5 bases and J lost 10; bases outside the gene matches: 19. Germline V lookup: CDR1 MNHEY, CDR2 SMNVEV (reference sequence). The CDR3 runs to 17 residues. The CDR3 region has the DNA TGTGCCAGCAGTCTCTCTGGCGGGGTAGCGGGGAAGCGGGAGCAGTTCTTC. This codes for CASSLSGGVAGKREQFF.

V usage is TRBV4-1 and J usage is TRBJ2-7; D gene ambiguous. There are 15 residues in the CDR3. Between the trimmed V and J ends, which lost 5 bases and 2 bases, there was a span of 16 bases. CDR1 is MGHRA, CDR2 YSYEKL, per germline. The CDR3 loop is CASSLQKVETYEQYF. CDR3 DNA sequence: TGCGCCAGCAGCTTACAAAAGGTGGAGACCTACGAGCAGTACTTC.

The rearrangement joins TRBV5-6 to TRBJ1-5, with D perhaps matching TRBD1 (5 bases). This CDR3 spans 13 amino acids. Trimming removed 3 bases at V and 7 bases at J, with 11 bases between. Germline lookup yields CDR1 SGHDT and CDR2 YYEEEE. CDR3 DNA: TGTGCCAGCAGCTCTCAGGGAGGGCAGCCCCAGCATTTT. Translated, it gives CASSSQGGQPQHF.

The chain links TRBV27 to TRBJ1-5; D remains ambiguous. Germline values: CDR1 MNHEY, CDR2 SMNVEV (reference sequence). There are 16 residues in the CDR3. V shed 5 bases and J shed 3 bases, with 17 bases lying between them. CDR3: CASSPWTDSINQPQHF. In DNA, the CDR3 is TGTGCCAGCAGTCCTTGGACGGACTCAATCAATCAGCCCCAGCATTTT.

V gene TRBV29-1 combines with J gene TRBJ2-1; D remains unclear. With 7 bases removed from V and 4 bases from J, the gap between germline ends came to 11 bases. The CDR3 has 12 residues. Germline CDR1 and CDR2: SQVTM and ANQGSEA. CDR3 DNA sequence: TGCAGCGCCCTGGGCCGGTACAATGAGCAGTTCTTC. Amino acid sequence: CSALGRYNEQFF.

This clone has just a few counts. The CDR3 sequence is CAITAGAPTDEAFF. In nucleotides, the CDR3 is TGTGCCATCACGGCTGGGGCACCGACGGATGAAGCTTTCTTT. The gene calls are TRBV10-3 and TRBJ1-1; maybe TRBD1 (5 bases). In germline, CDR1 is ENHRY, CDR2 SYGVKD. The CDR3 loop spans 14 amino acids. Trimming left V 7 bases short and J 7 bases short, with 19 bases between.

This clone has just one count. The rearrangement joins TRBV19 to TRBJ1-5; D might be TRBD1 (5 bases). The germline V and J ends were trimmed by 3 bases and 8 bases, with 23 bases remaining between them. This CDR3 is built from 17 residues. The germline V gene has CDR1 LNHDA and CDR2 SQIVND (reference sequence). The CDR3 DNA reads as TGTGCCAGTAGTATCCCCCGGGGAGGCGGGGCCCCCGAGCCCCAGCATTTT. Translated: CASSIPRGGGAPEPQHF.

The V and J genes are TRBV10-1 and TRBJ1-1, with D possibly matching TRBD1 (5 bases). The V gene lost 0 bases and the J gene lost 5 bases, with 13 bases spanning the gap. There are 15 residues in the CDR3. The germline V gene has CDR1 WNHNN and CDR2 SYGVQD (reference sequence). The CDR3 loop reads CASSESGQPETEAFF. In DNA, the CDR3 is TGCGCCAGCAGTGAGTCGGGGCAACCAGAGACTGAAGCTTTCTTT.

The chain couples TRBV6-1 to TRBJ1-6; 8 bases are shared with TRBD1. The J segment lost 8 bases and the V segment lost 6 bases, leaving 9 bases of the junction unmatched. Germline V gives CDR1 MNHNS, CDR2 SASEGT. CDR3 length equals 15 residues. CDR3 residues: CASSYRDRNDSPLHF. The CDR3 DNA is TGTGCCAGCAGCTACCGGGACAGGAATGATTCACCCCTCCACTTT.

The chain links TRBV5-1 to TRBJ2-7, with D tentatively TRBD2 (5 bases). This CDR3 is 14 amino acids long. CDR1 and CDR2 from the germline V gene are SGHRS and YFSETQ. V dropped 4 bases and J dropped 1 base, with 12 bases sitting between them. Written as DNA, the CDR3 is TGCGCCAGCAGCGGAAGAGGGCCTTCCTACGAGCAGTACTTC. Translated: CASSGRGPSYEQYF.

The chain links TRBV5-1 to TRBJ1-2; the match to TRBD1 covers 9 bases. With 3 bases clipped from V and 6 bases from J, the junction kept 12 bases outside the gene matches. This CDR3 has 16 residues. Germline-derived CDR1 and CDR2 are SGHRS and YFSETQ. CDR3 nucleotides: TGCGCCAGCAGCTACGAGTGGGACAGGGACGTGGATGGCTACACCTTC. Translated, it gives CASSYEWDRDVDGYTF.

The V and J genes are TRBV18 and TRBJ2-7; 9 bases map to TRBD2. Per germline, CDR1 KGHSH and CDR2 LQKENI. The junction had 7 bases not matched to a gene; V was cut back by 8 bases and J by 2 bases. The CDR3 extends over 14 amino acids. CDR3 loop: CASTLRGGAYEQYF. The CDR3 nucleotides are TGTGCCAGCACGCTGCGGGGGGGGGCCTACGAGCAGTACTTC.

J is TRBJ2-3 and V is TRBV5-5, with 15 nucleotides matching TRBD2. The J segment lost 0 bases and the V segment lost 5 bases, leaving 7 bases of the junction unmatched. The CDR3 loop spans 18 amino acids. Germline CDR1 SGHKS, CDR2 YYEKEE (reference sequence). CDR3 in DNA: TGTGCCAGCAGGGGACTAGCGGGGGGTCCTCCTAGCACAGATACGCAGTATTTT. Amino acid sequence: CASRGLAGGPPSTDTQYF.

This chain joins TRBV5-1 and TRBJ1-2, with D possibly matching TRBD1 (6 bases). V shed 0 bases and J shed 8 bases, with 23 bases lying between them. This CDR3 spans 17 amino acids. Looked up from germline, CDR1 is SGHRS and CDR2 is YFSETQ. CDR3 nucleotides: TGCGCCAGCAGCTTGGTACTACCAGTAGGACAGAGCGCGGGCTACACCTTC. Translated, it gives CASSLVLPVGQSAGYTF.

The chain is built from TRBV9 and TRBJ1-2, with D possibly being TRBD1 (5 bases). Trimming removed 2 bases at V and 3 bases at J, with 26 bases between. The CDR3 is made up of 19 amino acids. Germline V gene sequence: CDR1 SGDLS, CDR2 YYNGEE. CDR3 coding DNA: TGTGCCAGCAGCGTCCGAGAAGGGGCTGTCCCCCCTTCTGACTATGGCTACACCTTC. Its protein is CASSVREGAVPPSDYGYTF.

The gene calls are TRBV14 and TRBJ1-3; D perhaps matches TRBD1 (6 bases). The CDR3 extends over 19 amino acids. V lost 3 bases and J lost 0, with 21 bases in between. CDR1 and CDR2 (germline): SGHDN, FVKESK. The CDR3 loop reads CASSHVALADSFSGNTIYF. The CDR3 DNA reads TGTGCCAGCAGCCACGTCGCATTGGCGGACAGCTTCTCTGGAAACACCATATATTTT.

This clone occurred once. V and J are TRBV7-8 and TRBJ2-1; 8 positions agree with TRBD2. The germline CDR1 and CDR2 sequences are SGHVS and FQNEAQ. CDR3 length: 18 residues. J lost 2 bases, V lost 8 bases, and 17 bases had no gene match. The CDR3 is CASGVGRGAKGAYNEQFF. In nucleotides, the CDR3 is TGTGCCAGCGGGGTGGGGCGGGGGGCCAAGGGGGCCTACAATGAGCAGTTCTTC. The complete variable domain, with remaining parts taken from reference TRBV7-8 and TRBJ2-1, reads GAGVSQSPRYKVAKRGQDVALRCDPISGHVSLFWYQQALGQGPEFLTYFQNEAQLDKSGLPSDRFFAERPEGSVSTLKIQRTQQEDSAVYLCASGVGRGAKGAYNEQFFGPGTRLTVL.

The CDR3 DNA reads TGTGCCAGCAGGTACAGGGAATGCACTGAAGCTTTCTTT. As protein: CASRYRECTEAFF. The chain recombines TRBV27 with TRBJ1-1; possible D gene TRBD1, 6 bases. Germline V gene lookup returns CDR1 MNHEY and CDR2 SMNVEV (reference sequence). The CDR3 sequence is 13 residues long. Trimming removed 6 bases at V and 4 bases at J, with 12 bases between.